The clone carrying this T cell receptor beta chain was observed a few times. This record belongs to a study of blood T cell repertoires in COVID-19. Looking at the study overall: Both acute and convalescent COVID-19 samples were obtained from the United States, Italy and Spain. PBMCs, B-cell-depleted T cells, or T cells provided the cDNA or gDNA that made up the material.

Original analysis: Nucleated cell number was recorded as an estimate derived from reference gene primer amplification. The data were produced by immunoSEQ multiplex PCR, yet TCRdb's version contains in-frame clones alone and is incomplete. The V and J calls and clone size were taken over from that table, and D and trimming were inferred from the DNA. The sample yields about 150,000 clones, almost 85% seen once. The CDR3 runs to 13 residues. Germline V gives CDR1 MNHNY, CDR2 SVGAGI (reference sequence). The V and J ends lost 1 base and 5 bases respectively, with 8 bases between them. The sample consisted of peripheral blood. The sequence was obtained from a human donor with acute or convalescent COVID-19. The donor label of this sample is uncertain. The V and J genes are TRBV6-6 and TRBJ2-5, with D unresolved. CDR3 nucleotides: TGTGCCAGCAGTTACTACCTCGGGGAGACCCAGTACTTC. Protein product: CASSYYLGETQYF.